The subject of this entry is one T cell receptor beta chain. The sample comes from a study of blood T cell repertoires in COVID-19. Data came from immunoSEQ multiplex PCR; TCRdb stores just in-frame clones and leaves some out. The sample has approximately 250,000 clones, about 86% seen once. Germline CDR1 is MDHEN and CDR2 is SYDVKM. This CDR3 is built from 15 residues. Trimming took 2 bases from V and 4 from J, leaving 12 bases between them. The sample taken for sequencing was peripheral blood. The chain joins TRBV28 to TRBJ2-1; D may be TRBD2 (5 bases). This TCR derives from a man aged 18 to 30 with active or convalescent COVID-19. The CDR3, as DNA: TGTGCCAGCAGTTTAGGAGGAAAGAGATACAATGAGCAGTTCTTC. It is translated as CASSLGGKRYNEQFF.